One sample yielded the 29 T cell receptor beta chains listed below, sequenced in a study of T-cell reconstitution after alpha-beta-depleted transplantation in children listed by TCRdb under 2016. This specimen's treatment or condition label, interpreted: allogeneic hematopoietic cell transplantation with graft depleted of TCRalphabeta T cells and CD19 B cells. To prepare the library, PCR was applied. Sequenced on an Illumina HiSeq 2500. Molecular barcoding was employed in the preparation of TCR libraries, with unique molecular identifiers being used to normalize TCRbeta repertoire quantification. TCRdb itself trimmed the public reads at Q25 with fastp, ran MiXCR and retained productive beta chains. Rows with one shared CDR3 protein collapse into an entry with the most common genes and DNA. Within this sample are 500,000 to 750,000 distinct CDR3 sequences, with approximately 12% of them counted one time only. Around 2% of the sample belongs to the ten largest clones.

The sample was PBMCs, mostly from graft donor cells, taken 360 days after TCRalphabeta/CD19-depleted stem cell transplant. The receptor set was obtained from a male patient between 10 and 17 years old who had a stem cell transplant for acute myeloid leukemia, so the T cells may come from the graft donor.

This clonotype came up a few times. The V call is TRBV28, the J call TRBJ2-5, with 9 bases that match TRBD1. The CDR3 contains 15 residues. V dropped 6 bases and J dropped 2; count of bases not matched to a gene: 7. Per the germline V gene, CDR1 is MDHEN and CDR2 is SYDVKM. CDR3 coding DNA: TGTGCCAGCAGACAACGGGACAGGGTACAAGAGACCCAGTACTTC. This sequence encodes CASRQRDRVQETQYF.

The V gene is TRBV7-9, the J gene TRBJ2-7, with TRBD2 matching 8 bases. Trimming took 5 bases from V and 2 from J; bases not matched to a gene: 8. The V gene's germline CDR1 is SEHNR and CDR2 FQNEAQ (reference sequence). CDR3 size: 15 residues. In DNA, the CDR3 is TGTGCCAGCAGCCCGCTTAGCGGGGCTGCCTACGAGCAGTACTTC. Translated, it gives CASSPLSGAAYEQYF. The variable domain in full, with the rest retrieved from reference TRBV7-9 and TRBJ2-7, is DTGVSQNPRHKITKRGQNVTFRCDPISEHNRLYWYRQTLGQGPEFLTYFQNEAQLEKSRLLSDRFSAERPKGSFSTLEIQRTEQGDSAMYLCASSPLSGAAYEQYFGPGTRLTVT.

This chain joins TRBV20-1 and TRBJ1-5; a possible D gene is TRBD1 (6 bases). The germline gives CDR1 DFQATT, CDR2 SNEGSKA (reference sequence). The V end was cut by 3 bases, the J end by 3 bases, with 12 bases between. The CDR3 sequence is 14 residues long. The CDR3 bases are TGCAGTGCTAGCCGCCAGGGGTACAATCAGCCCCAGCATTTT. As protein: CSASRQGYNQPQHF.

This clonotype has a count of ten or more. V gene TRBV5-1 combines with J gene TRBJ2-7, with D tentatively TRBD2 (6 bases). The germline V gene encodes CDR1 SGHRS and CDR2 YFSETQ. The CDR3 loop spans 15 amino acids. V was trimmed by 2 bases and J by 7 bases, leaving 19 bases between them. CDR3 in DNA: TGCGCCAGCAGCTTTAGCCGACTAGGTAAAGAAGAGCAGTACTTC. Translation: CASSFSRLGKEEQYF.

This clonotype was detected many times. This chain joins TRBV29-1 and TRBJ1-5, with a possible D match to TRBD1 (5 bases). This CDR3 is 13 amino acids long. V dropped 8 bases and J dropped 3 bases, with 14 bases sitting between them. Per the germline V gene, CDR1 is SQVTM and CDR2 is ANQGSEA. Written as DNA, the CDR3 is TGCAGCACGCGAATGGGGGACAATCAGCCCCAGCATTTT. This translates into CSTRMGDNQPQHF.

In its sample, this clonotype was seen a few times. This chain uses TRBV28 with TRBJ2-1; tentatively, D is TRBD1 or TRBD2 (5 bases each). The germline V gene has CDR1 MDHEN and CDR2 SYDVKM. CDR3 length equals 14 residues. V was cut by 6 bases and J by 5 bases, with 14 bases left in between. The CDR3: CASRGSGRHNEQFF. The CDR3 DNA follows: TGTGCCAGCAGAGGCTCGGGACGACACAATGAGCAGTTCTTC.

This clonotype was detected a few times. CDR3 region: CASSDSQGADTQYF. The CDR3 DNA follows: TGTGCCAGCAGTGACTCCCAGGGCGCCGATACGCAGTATTTT. The rearrangement uses TRBV6-4 and TRBJ2-3; possible D gene TRBD1, 5 bases. Germline values: CDR1 MRHNA, CDR2 SNTAGT. Trimming removed 0 bases from V and 6 bases from J, with 10 bases in between. This CDR3 is 14 amino acids long.

The gene calls are TRBV15 and TRBJ2-7; TRBD2 aligns across 8 bases. The V segment lost 0 bases and the J segment 4 bases; nucleotides outside the gene matches: 5. The CDR3 runs 15 residues. Per the germline V gene, CDR1 is LNHNV and CDR2 is YYDKDF (reference sequence). The CDR3 DNA follows: TGTGCCACCAGCAGAGAACCGGGACTAGAGTACGAGCAGTACTTC. Translated: CATSREPGLEYEQYF.

The chain combines TRBV11-2 with TRBJ2-1; tentatively, D is TRBD2 (6 bases). The CDR3 is made up of 18 amino acids. V lost 2 bases and J lost 1, with 18 bases in between. Germline V lookup: CDR1 SGHAT, CDR2 FQNNGV. The CDR3 DNA sequence: TGTGCCAGCAGCTTAAGATTGGTCCGGGAGAGGTCCTACAATGAGCAGTTCTTC. This translates into CASSLRLVRERSYNEQFF.

The DNA of the CDR3 is TGTGCCAGCAGCCCCCCGAGAGCGGGAGGGCCGAGGGAGCAGTACTTC. It specifies CASSPPRAGGPREQYF. V is TRBV11-2 and J is TRBJ2-7; 10 bases agree with TRBD2. V dropped 5 bases and J dropped 7; count of bases not matched to a gene: 14. The CDR3 is 16 amino acids. The germline gives CDR1 SGHAT, CDR2 FQNNGV.

This clonotype was detected a few times. The rearrangement joins TRBV6-2 or TRBV6-3 to TRBJ2-7, with unresolved D. The germline CDR1 and CDR2 sequences are MNHEY and SVGEGT. The CDR3 contains 15 residues. Between the trimmed V and J ends, which lost 0 bases and 6 bases, there was a span of 15 bases. CDR3 coding DNA: TGTGCCAGCAGTTACTCCCTAGAGGCGACGCTCGAGCAGTACTTC. Translating it yields CASSYSLEATLEQYF.

This chain joins TRBV7-2 and TRBJ2-4, with TRBD1 matching over 7 bases. Trimming removed 3 bases from V and 7 bases from J; junction bases left unmatched: 6. Germline CDR1 SGHTA, CDR2 FQGNSA. CDR3 size: 14 residues. The CDR3 coding sequence is TGTGCCAGCAGCTTCTTACAGGGGAAGAACATTCAGTACTTC. This codes for CASSFLQGKNIQYF.

The chain couples TRBV30 to TRBJ1-2; D gene ambiguous. The CDR3 loop spans 11 amino acids. Germline CDR1 GTSNPN, CDR2 SVGIG (reference sequence). The germline V and J ends were trimmed by 3 bases and 7 bases, with 9 bases remaining between them. CDR3 DNA: TGTGCCTGGAGCCCGGGGATTGGCTACACCTTC. Translation: CAWSPGIGYTF.

This clonotype has more than one count but fewer than ten. The V and J genes are TRBV4-3 and TRBJ2-5; TRBD2 matches 13 bases. CDR1 is LGHNA and CDR2 is YSLEER in the germline V gene. The CDR3 contains 18 residues. Losses at the gene ends were 2 bases for V and 5 bases for J; bases not matched to a gene: 11. CDR3 amino acids: CASSQSPPGLAGVETQYF. DNA for the CDR3: TGCGCCAGCAGCCAAAGCCCCCCTGGACTAGCGGGAGTCGAGACCCAGTACTTC.

The chain combines TRBV27 with TRBJ2-7, with D hard to call. With 0 bases removed from V and 4 bases from J, the gap between germline ends came to 13 bases. The CDR3 length is 15 residues. Germline V gene sequence: CDR1 MNHEY, CDR2 SMNVEV (reference sequence). The CDR3 reads CASSLSLGPSYEQYF. The CDR3 DNA follows: TGTGCCAGCAGTTTATCCCTCGGGCCCTCTTACGAGCAGTACTTC.

The J gene is TRBJ2-7, the V gene TRBV5-1; TRBD2 is a possible D gene (6 bases). Per the germline V gene, CDR1 is SGHRS and CDR2 is YFSETQ. CDR3 length: 16 residues. Between the trimmed V and J ends, which lost 4 bases and 6 bases, there was a span of 23 bases. CDR3 nucleotides: TGCGCCAGCAGCGGACCTCCGGGACTTTCCCCCGCCGAGCAGTACTTC. Amino acids: CASSGPPGLSPAEQYF.

This clonotype was recorded at least ten times. This chain joins TRBV14 and TRBJ2-5; TRBD1 is a possible D gene (6 bases). The V end was cut by 1 base, the J end by 6 bases, with 15 bases between. The CDR3 runs to 15 residues. Germline CDR1 is SGHDN and CDR2 is FVKESK. DNA of the CDR3: TGTGCCAGCAGCCAAGGGACAGTCAGGCGTAAGACCCAGTACTTC. It encodes CASSQGTVRRKTQYF.

There are a few counts of this clonotype. The chain is built from TRBV27 and TRBJ2-7, with D unclear. With 0 bases removed from V and 2 bases from J, the gap between germline ends came to 17 bases. The CDR3 loop spans 17 amino acids. Germline V CDR1 and CDR2: MNHEY, SMNVEV (reference sequence). Here the CDR3 reads CASSLSRPDIGPYEQYF. CDR3 in DNA: TGTGCCAGCAGTTTATCGCGGCCCGACATAGGACCCTACGAGCAGTACTTC.

This rearrangement joins TRBV6-1 to TRBJ2-1; 12 bases agree with TRBD2. The CDR3 spans 14 residues. With V trimmed by 7 bases and J by 7 bases, 5 bases remained unmatched. CDR1 and CDR2 from the germline V gene are MNHNS and SASEGT. CDR3 sequence reads: CASTLAGGGNEQFF. The CDR3, as DNA: TGTGCCAGCACCCTAGCGGGGGGGGGAAATGAGCAGTTCTTC.

The sample holds a few counts of this clonotype. The chain joins TRBV20-1 to TRBJ1-1; possible D gene TRBD1, 6 bases. The CDR3 is made up of 16 amino acids. V was cut by 0 bases and J by 4 bases, with 18 bases left in between. Per germline, CDR1 DFQATT and CDR2 SNEGSKA (reference sequence). This chain's CDR3 is CSARDDLNRVATEAFF. CDR3 nucleotides: TGCAGTGCTAGAGACGACCTAAACAGGGTGGCCACTGAAGCTTTCTTT.

This clonotype came up many times. The chain joins TRBV29-1 to TRBJ2-7; TRBD1 aligns across 8 bases. Germline loops: CDR1 SQVTM, CDR2 ANQGSEA. V dropped 5 bases and J dropped 5; count of bases not matched to a gene: 11. The CDR3 runs 14 residues. Written as DNA, the CDR3 is TGCAGCGTTTACCCCGGGACAGGACTCGACGAGCAGTACTTC. Encoded protein: CSVYPGTGLDEQYF.

CDR3 sequence (DNA): TGTGCCAGCAGTAAAGGGAACGAGCAGTACTTC. As protein: CASSKGNEQYF. J is TRBJ2-7 and V is TRBV6-5; D is unclear. V was trimmed by 5 bases and J by 5 bases, leaving 7 bases between them. CDR1 MNHEY and CDR2 SVGAGI come from the germline V gene. CDR3 length: 11 residues.

This chain uses TRBV29-1 with TRBJ1-2, with D maybe TRBD1 (5 bases). The CDR3 covers 13 residues. Germline CDR1 SQVTM, CDR2 ANQGSEA. V was clipped by 0 bases and J by 6 bases, with 11 bases between them. CDR3 DNA: TGCAGCGTTGAAGAGGCCAGGGTGGATGGCTACACCTTC. Protein: CSVEEARVDGYTF.

The rearrangement links TRBV24-1 to TRBJ2-1; possibly TRBD2 for D (6 bases). V lost 3 bases and J 0 bases, leaving 17 bases between the germline ends. CDR1 is KGHDR, CDR2 SFDVKD, per germline. This CDR3 spans 18 amino acids. The CDR3 here is CATSDPLNPGSSYNEQFF. DNA of the CDR3: TGTGCCACCAGTGATCCACTCAATCCCGGGAGCTCCTACAATGAGCAGTTCTTC.

This clonotype was detected ten times or more. The chain has TRBV21-1 and TRBJ2-7; the D call TRBD1 from the table was never checked on the DNA. TRBV21-1 is classified as a pseudogene. The CDR3 spans 15 residues. The CDR3, as DNA: TGTGCCAGCAGCAAATCCCGGACAGGGCCGGGGGAGCAGTACTTC. This sequence encodes CASSKSRTGPGEQYF.

The sample holds many counts of this clonotype. V gene TRBV28 combines with J gene TRBJ2-7, with a weak D call TRBD1 (6 bases). The length of the CDR3 is 14 residues. The V and J ends lost 4 bases and 9 bases respectively, with 19 bases between them. Looked up from germline, CDR1 is MDHEN and CDR2 is SYDVKM. CDR3 amino acids: CASSSDSKDIGQYF. As DNA, the CDR3 is TGTGCCAGCAGTTCGGACAGTAAGGATATCGGGCAGTACTTC.

At least ten counts were recorded for this clonotype. V and J are TRBV4-2 and TRBJ2-7, with D perhaps being TRBD1 or TRBD2 (5 bases each). Germline values: CDR1 LGHNA, CDR2 YNFKEQ. This CDR3 region has 18 residues. The V end lost 0 bases, the J end lost 4 bases, and 22 bases lay between the germline ends. The CDR3 region is CASSQDGTPVALGYEQYF. In DNA, the CDR3 is TGTGCCAGCAGCCAAGATGGGACCCCGGTAGCGTTAGGGTACGAGCAGTACTTC.

V is TRBV6-2 or TRBV6-3 and J is TRBJ2-7; D unclear. Looked up from germline, CDR1 is MNHEY and CDR2 is SVGEGT. V was cut by 2 bases and J by 6 bases, with 8 bases left in between. The CDR3 loop spans 12 amino acids. CDR3 sequence reads: CASSYPPSEQYF. Written as DNA, the CDR3 is TGTGCCAGCAGTTACCCGCCGTCCGAGCAGTACTTC.

This clonotype was recorded a few times. V usage is TRBV7-9 and J usage is TRBJ1-1, with a possible D match to TRBD1 (6 bases). This CDR3 comprises 12 residues. V lost 8 bases and J 4 bases, leaving 11 bases between the germline ends. Germline V gives CDR1 SEHNR, CDR2 FQNEAQ (reference sequence). The CDR3 reads CASGGGPTEAFF. In nucleotides, the CDR3 is TGTGCCAGCGGGGGCGGACCCACTGAAGCTTTCTTT.